The TCR beta chain described here comes from a study of blood T cell repertoires in COVID-19. Study-wide context: COVID-19 samples, acute and convalescent, were from the United States, Italy and Spain. Sample material is recorded as cDNA or gDNA derived from T cells, B-cell-depleted T cells, or PBMCs.

Original processing methods: From reference gene primer amplification, estimates of nucleated cell counts were derived. Profiled with immunoSEQ multiplex PCR; TCRdb holds only in-frame clones, not every one. V, J and clone size are taken as reported in that table, and D and trimming were inferred from the DNA itself. The sample lists about 160,000 clones, 70% to 90% seen once, with about 6.3% in the top ten. Cohort allocation depended upon clinical history that participants reported. The germline gives CDR1 SGDLS, CDR2 YYNGEE. This CDR3 contains 15 residues. After removal of 1 base from V and 2 bases from J, the junction contained 1 base not matched to a gene.

This sequence joins TRBV9 and TRBJ2-1; 9 nucleotides line up with TRBD2. This TCR came from a woman in her fifties or sixties who had recovered from COVID-19. Specimen: PBMCs or T cells enriched from blood (not recorded which). The CDR3 nucleotides are TGTGCCAGCAGCGTAAGCGGGGGGCCCTACAATGAGCAGTTCTTC. This gives the protein CASSVSGGPYNEQFF.